This T cell receptor beta chain was found in a study of T cell responses to AZD1222 COVID-19 vaccine. J lost 4 bases, V lost 4 bases, and 3 bases had no gene match. Germline values: CDR1 SGHKS, CDR2 YYEKEE (reference sequence). The length of the CDR3 is 14 residues. Some clones are missing from TCRdb's copy, which holds only in-frame ones; the method was immunoSEQ multiplex PCR. The profile shows more than 150,000 clones, 85% to 95% of them singletons. About this clone itself: The target antigen is unknown.

Study-wide results and caveats: Mostly white British, mostly female donors; authors suggested clonal diversity may be underestimated. Only a handful of people who got AZD1222 tested seropositive at baseline. Two AZD1222 administrations were followed by greater Spike-specific TCR breadth and depth. At 160-218 and 743-854, vaccine-associated CD4 TCRs were dominant, and they spanned spike.

The sequence came from an adult who received the AZD1222 COVID-19 vaccine. The chain is built from TRBV5-5 and TRBJ2-5; 11 nucleotides align to TRBD1. The sample was peripheral blood, taken 28 days after the second AZD1222 dose. CDR3 in amino acids: CASSPGTGGETQYF. The CDR3 nucleotides read TGTGCCAGCAGCCCTGGGACAGGGGGAGAGACCCAGTACTTC.